This T cell receptor (beta chain) was obtained from a study of identical twins. Study-wide results and caveats: The study found weaker excess twin sharing in beta out-of-frame sequences.

Notes on this clonotype: Its target is not known.

This CDR3 is built from 13 residues. Trimming cost V 3 bases and J 6 bases, with 12 bases left between them. In TCRdb, the 5' RACE reads were re-called with MiXCR into one record per CDR3 protein. The data hold about 570,000 distinct CDR3 sequences, with nearly 10% observed a single time. These data are also associated with another study on yellow fever vaccine responses in identical twins.

This sequence joins TRBV7-1 and TRBJ2-7; D might be TRBD2 (5 bases). TRBV7-1 is an ORF for which the function is uncertain. The sequence derives from a young woman in good health. Input material: PBMCs. The CDR3 reads CASSSGLLCEQYF. Written as DNA, the CDR3 is TGTGCCAGCAGCTCCGGACTCCTCTGCGAGCAGTACTTC.